This TCR beta chain was captured in a study of T cells in Graves' hyperthyroidism and ophthalmopathy (dated 2019 in TCRdb). Background for the entire study: To identify distinguishing TCR V-J signatures, a discovery cohort of about 95 patients was used, comprising some 43 with Graves' ophthalmopathy and some 57 with stable Graves' hyperthyroidism. An independent validation cohort of 18 to 20 hyperthyroidism patients and 17 patients who later progressed to ophthalmopathy tested prospective prediction of ophthalmopathy. The roughly 90 discovery patients were divided at random into training and test sets in a 7:3 ratio. In about 6 Graves' hyperthyroidism patients, the study also compared T-cell repertoires from thyroid tissue with T-cell repertoires from blood. After sampling, hyperthyroidism patients received methimazole starting at 30 mg daily, and ophthalmopathy patients received high-dose intravenous methylprednisolone. The paper describes TCR Vbeta CDR3 sequencing of more than 120 peripheral blood samples, made up of roughly 40 ophthalmopathy patients, approximately 76 hyperthyroidism patients and 17 progressor patients. The paper as a whole reports these results and caveats: In validation, progression to ophthalmopathy was predicted by the model with around 70% sensitivity and 72.22% specificity, a median of approximately 7.1 months before onset. Ophthalmopathy was separated from stable hyperthyroidism by a 13 V-J signature model, with around 90% sensitivity and 81% to 82% specificity obtained in cross-validation and 80%/75% obtained in testing. Sample size was not statistically predetermined, and investigators were not blinded to group allocation. Most expanded thyroid clonotypes (frequency above 0.001) were also detected in blood, suggesting blood repertoires may reflect thyroid immune responses.

This clonotype has ten or more counts. This clone's antigen is unknown. Within one base of it there is no much larger clone, and no base qualities were kept. For this chain, trimming is 6 bases at the V end and 0 bases at the J end, and the number of junction bases without a gene match is 13. Taken from the germline V gene, the CDR1 and CDR2 loops are SQVTM and ANQGSEA. Inclusive of the bounding cysteine and phenylalanine, the CDR3 is 17 residues long. Only CDR3 DNA is held: 51 bases, read in frame from base 1. Any patient with an uncontrolled infection, another autoimmune disease, pregnancy or lactation was excluded. Diagnoses were established on the basis of clinical symptoms, serum thyroxine and TRAb, thyroid ultrasound, and orbital computed tomography. Trizol reagent was used to extract total RNA, and RNA quality was then checked on an Agilent 2100 Bioanalyzer. Amplification of TCR beta CDR3 regions was carried out from RNA transcripts. The TCR CDR3 was subjected to a first round of RT-PCR using the HTBI primer set and the Qiagen OneStep RT-PCR kit. Libraries were constructed in a second round of multiplex PCR, after which size selection and purification were performed. The libraries were sequenced on an Illumina HiSeq2000 using paired-end 100 bp reads. Under the source paper's analysis protocol: SOAPnuke was used to process the raw data, removing reads that contained adapters or uncalled bases, had a mean Phred below 15, or lacked an exact match to the constant primer or identifier. COPE v1.2.5 was used to merge high-quality paired reads, and clonotypes were defined as unique nucleotide sequences. MiTCR v1.1 was used to align the clonotypes against IMGT TRBV, TRBD and TRBJ reference segments. The analysis included only V-J combinations with a frequency above 0.0001, which together covered 99% to 99.2% of the repertoires. The TCS score was defined as F50 (clonal expansion) divided by E x V (chaos), with BLOSUM62-based TCRdist calculated between CDR3 peptides within each V-J. Welch's t-statistics and random forest reduced fewer than 550 V-J features to about 13, which were used in a naive Bayes classifier (R e1071). The similarity between thyroid and blood repertoires was quantified using the Morisita-Horn index. In TCRdb, the public reads were trimmed at Q25 with fastp and aligned with MiXCR, with productive beta chains retained. A single entry per CDR3 protein holds the most common genes and DNA from its merged rows. It is TCRdb's table, rather than the study itself, that gives the V and J calls and clone size. This sample gives around 660,000 distinct CDR3 sequences in total; 45% of them show up just once. Approximately 7.2% of the sample is held by the ten biggest clonotypes.

The TCR originated in an adult man with Graves' disease, either hyperthyroidism or ophthalmopathy (not recorded which). Sequencing was performed on peripheral blood or thyroid tissue (not recorded which). The sequence links TRBV29-1 to TRBJ1-1; 10 central nucleotides agree with TRBD1. The bases are TGCAGCGTAAGAACCCCGGGACAGGGGTCCGTGAACACTGAAGCTTTCTTT. The resulting protein is CSVRTPGQGSVNTEAFF.